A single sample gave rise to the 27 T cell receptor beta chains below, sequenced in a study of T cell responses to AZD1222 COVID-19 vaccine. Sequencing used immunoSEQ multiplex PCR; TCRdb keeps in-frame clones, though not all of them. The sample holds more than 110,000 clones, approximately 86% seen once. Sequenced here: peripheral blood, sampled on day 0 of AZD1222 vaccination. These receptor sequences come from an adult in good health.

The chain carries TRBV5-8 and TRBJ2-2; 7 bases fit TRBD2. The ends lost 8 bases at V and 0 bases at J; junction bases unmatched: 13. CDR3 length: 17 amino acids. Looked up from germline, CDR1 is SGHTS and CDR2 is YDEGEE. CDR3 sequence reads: CASPLGGALTNTGELFF. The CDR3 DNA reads TGTGCCAGTCCCCTGGGAGGGGCCTTAACGAACACCGGGGAGCTGTTTTTT.

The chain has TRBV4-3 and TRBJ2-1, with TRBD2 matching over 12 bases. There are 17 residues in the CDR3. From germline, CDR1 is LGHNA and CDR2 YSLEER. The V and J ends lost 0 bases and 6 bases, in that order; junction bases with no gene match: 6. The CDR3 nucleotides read TGCGCCAGCAGCCAAGAGGCTAGCGGGAGGGGTCTCAATGAGCAGTTCTTC. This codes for CASSQEASGRGLNEQFF.

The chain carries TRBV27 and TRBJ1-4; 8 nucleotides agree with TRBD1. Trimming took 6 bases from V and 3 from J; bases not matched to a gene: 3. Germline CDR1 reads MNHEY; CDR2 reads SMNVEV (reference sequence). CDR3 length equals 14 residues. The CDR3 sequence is CASRLQGANEKLFF. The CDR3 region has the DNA TGTGCCAGCAGACTACAGGGGGCTAATGAAAAACTGTTTTTT. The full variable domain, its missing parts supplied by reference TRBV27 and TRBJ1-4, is EAQVTQNPRYLITVTGKKLTVTCSQNMNHEYMSWYRQDPGLGLRQIYYSMNVEVTDKGDVPEGYKVSRKEKRNFPLILESPSPNQTSLYFCASRLQGANEKLFFGSGTQLSVL.

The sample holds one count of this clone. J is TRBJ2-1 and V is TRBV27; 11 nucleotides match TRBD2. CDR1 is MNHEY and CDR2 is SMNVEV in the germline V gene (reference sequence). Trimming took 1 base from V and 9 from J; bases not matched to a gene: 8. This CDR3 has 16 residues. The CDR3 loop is CASSLWFTSGSFEQFF. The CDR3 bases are TGTGCCAGCAGTTTATGGTTCACTAGCGGGAGTTTTGAGCAGTTCTTC.

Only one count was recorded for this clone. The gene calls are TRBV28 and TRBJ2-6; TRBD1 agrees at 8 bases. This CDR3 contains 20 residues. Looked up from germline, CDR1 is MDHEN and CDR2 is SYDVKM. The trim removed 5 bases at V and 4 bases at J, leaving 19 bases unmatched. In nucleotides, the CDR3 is TGTGCCAGCAGTCCGGCAACAGGGGGTCCTACCTCGGAGGGGGCCAACGTCCTGACTTTC. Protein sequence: CASSPATGGPTSEGANVLTF.

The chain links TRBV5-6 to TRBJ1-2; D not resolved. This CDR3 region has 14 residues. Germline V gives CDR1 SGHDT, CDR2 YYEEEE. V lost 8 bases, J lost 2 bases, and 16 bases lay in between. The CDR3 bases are TGTGCCAGTCAAGAGGGCGTCGAAAACTATGGCTACACCTTC. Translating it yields CASQEGVENYGYTF. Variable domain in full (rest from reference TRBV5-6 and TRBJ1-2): DAGVTQSPTHLIKTRGQQVTLRCSPKSGHDTVSWYQQALGQGPQFIFQYYEEEERQRGNFPDRFSGHQFPNYSSELNVNALLLGDSALYLCASQEGVENYGYTFGSGTRLTVV.

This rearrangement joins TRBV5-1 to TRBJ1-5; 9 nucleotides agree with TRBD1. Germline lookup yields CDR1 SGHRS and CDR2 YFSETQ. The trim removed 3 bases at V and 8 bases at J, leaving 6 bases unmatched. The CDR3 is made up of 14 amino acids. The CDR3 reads CASSSGQGYEPQHF. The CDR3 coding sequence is TGCGCCAGCAGCTCGGGACAGGGATACGAGCCCCAGCATTTT.

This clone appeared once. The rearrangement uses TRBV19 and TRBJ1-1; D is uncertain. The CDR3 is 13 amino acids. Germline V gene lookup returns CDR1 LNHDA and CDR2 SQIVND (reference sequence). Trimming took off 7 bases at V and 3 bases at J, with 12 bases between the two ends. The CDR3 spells CASTTRRHTEAFF. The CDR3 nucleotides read TGTGCCAGTACCACCAGACGACACACTGAAGCTTTCTTT.

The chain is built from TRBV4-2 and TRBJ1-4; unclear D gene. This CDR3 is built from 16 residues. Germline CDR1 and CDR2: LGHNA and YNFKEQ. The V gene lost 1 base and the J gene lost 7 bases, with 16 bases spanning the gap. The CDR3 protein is CASSQVGGVSGEKLFF. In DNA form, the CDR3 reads TGTGCCAGCAGCCAAGTGGGCGGGGTGAGCGGTGAAAAACTGTTTTTT.

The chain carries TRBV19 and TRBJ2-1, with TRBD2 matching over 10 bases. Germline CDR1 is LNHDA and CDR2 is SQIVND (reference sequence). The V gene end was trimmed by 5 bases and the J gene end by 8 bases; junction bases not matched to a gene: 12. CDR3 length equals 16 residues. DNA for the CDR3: TGTGCCAGTAGTCCTACAGGGGGGCTAGCGGGAGATGAGCAGTTCTTC. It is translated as CASSPTGGLAGDEQFF.

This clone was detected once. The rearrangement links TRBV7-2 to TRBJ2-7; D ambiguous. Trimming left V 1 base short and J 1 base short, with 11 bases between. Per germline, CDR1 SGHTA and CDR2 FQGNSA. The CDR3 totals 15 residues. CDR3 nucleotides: TGTGCCAGCAGCTTAGGCGGTGCACTTTCCTACGAGCAGTACTTC. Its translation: CASSLGGALSYEQYF.

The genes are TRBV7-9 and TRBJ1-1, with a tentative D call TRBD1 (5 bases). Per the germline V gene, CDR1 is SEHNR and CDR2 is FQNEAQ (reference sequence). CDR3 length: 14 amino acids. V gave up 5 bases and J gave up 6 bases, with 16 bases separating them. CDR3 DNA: TGTGCCAGCAGCCCGTCGGGGACGTCCCCTGAAGCTTTCTTT. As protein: CASSPSGTSPEAFF.

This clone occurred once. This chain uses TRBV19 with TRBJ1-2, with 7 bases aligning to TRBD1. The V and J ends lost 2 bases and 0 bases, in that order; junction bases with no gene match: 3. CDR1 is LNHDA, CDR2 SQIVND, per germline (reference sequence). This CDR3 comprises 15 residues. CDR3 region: CASSISGTANYGYTF. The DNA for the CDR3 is TGTGCCAGTAGTATATCTGGGACAGCTAACTATGGCTACACCTTC. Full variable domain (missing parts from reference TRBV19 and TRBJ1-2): DGGITQSPKYLFRKEGQNVTLSCEQNLNHDAMYWYRQDPGQGLRLIYYSQIVNDFQKGDIAEGYSVSREKKESFPLTVTSAQKNPTAFYLCASSISGTANYGYTFGSGTRLTVV.

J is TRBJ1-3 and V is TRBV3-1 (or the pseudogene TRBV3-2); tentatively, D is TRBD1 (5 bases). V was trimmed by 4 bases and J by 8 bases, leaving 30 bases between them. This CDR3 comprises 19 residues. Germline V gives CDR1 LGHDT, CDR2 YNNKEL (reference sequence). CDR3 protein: CASSPKSGASGGNIDTIYF. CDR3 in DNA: TGTGCCAGCAGCCCTAAGAGCGGGGCCTCGGGCGGGAACATCGACACCATATATTTT.

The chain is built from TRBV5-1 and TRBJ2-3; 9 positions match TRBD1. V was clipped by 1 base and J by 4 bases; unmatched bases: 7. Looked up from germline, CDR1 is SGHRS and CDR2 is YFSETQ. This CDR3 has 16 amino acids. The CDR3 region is CASSLFGRQGADTQYF. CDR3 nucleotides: TGCGCCAGCAGCTTGTTCGGAAGACAGGGGGCAGATACGCAGTATTTT.

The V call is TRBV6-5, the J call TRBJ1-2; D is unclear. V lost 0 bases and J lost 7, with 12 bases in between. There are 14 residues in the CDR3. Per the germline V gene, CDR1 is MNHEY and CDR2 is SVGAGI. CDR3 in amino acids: CASSYSEGLGGYTF. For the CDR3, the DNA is TGTGCCAGCAGTTACTCCGAGGGCCTTGGTGGCTACACCTTC.

The CDR3 region has the DNA TGTGCCAGCAGTTTGAATCAGCCCCAGCATTTT. Its translation is CASSLNQPQHF. The chain links TRBV12-3 or TRBV12-4 to TRBJ1-5, with D unclear. This CDR3 spans 11 amino acids. V gave up 3 bases and J gave up 4 bases, with 1 base separating them.

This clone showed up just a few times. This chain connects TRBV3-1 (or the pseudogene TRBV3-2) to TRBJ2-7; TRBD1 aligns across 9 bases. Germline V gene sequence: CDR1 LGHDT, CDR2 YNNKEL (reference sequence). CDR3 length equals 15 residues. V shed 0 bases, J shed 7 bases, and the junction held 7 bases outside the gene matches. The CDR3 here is CASSQDEHRGREQYF. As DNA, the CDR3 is TGTGCCAGCAGCCAAGATGAGCACAGGGGGCGGGAGCAGTACTTC.

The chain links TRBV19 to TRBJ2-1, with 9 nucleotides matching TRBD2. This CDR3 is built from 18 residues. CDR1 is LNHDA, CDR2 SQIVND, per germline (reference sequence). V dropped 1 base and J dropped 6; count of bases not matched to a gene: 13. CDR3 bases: TGTGCCAGTAGTATAGCAGGCCTAGCGGGGCGGTATCGCAATGAGCAGTTCTTC. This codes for CASSIAGLAGRYRNEQFF.

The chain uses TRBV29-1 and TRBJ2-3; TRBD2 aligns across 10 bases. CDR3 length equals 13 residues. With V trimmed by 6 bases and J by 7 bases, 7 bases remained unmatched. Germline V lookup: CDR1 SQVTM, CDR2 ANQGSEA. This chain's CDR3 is CSVETSGANTQYF. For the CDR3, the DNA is TGCAGCGTCGAAACTAGCGGGGCCAATACGCAGTATTTT.

The CDR3 DNA is TGTGCCAGCAGTCTAACTACGGCTGTCGGGGAGCAGTACTTC. It encodes CASSLTTAVGEQYF. This rearrangement joins TRBV2 to TRBJ2-7; no definite D call. The CDR3 loop spans 14 amino acids. Germline-derived CDR1 and CDR2 are SNHLY and FYNNEI. The V and J ends lost 5 bases and 7 bases respectively, with 18 bases between them.

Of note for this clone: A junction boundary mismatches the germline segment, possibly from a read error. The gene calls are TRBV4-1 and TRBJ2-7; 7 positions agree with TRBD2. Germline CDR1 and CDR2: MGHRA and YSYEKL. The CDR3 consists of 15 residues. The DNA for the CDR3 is TGCGCCAGCAGCCAAGTAGGGAGGGCCTCCCACGAGCAGTACTTC. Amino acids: CASSQVGRASHEQYF.

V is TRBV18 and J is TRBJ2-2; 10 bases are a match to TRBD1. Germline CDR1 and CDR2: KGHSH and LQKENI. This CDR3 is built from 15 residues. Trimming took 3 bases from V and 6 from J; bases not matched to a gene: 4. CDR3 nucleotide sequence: TGTGCCAGCTCACCGGGACAGGGGTTTTCCGGGGAGCTGTTTTTT. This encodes CASSPGQGFSGELFF.

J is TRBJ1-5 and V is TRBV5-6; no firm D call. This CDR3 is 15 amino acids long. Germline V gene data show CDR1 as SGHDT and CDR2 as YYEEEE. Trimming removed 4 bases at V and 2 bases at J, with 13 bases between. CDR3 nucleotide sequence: TGTGCCAGCAGCCTTACTACCCGAGGCAATCAGCCCCAGCATTTT. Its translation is CASSLTTRGNQPQHF.

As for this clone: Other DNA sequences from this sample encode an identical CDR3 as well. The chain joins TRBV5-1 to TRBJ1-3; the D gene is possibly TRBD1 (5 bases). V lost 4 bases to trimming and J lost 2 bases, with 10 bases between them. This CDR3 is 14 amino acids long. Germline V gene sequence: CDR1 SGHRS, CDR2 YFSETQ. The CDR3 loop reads CASSLGTAGNTIYF. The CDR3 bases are TGCGCCAGCAGCCTCGGGACCGCTGGAAACACCATATATTTT.

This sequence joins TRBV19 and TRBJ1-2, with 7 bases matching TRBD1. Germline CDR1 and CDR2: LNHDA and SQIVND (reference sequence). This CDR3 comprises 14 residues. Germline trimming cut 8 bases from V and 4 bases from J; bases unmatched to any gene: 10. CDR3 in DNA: TGTGCCAGTTCCACCCCCGGGACAGTCTATGGCTACACCTTC. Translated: CASSTPGTVYGYTF.

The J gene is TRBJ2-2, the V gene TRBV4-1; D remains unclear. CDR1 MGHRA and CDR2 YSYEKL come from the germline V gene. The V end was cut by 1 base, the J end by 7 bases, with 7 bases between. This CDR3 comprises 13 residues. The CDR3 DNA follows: TGCGCCAGCAGCCAAGCACGAGGCGGGGAGCTGTTTTTT. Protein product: CASSQARGGELFF.